Presented here are 30 T cell receptor beta chains from one specimen sequenced in a study of OX40 agonist ivuxolimab in advanced cancers. The repertoire was sequenced with immunoSEQ multiplex PCR; TCRdb's copy has only in-frame clones and lacks some. The sample yields about 60,000 clones, approximately 90% seen once. The source material was CD4+ or CD8+ T cells sorted from blood, sampled in a trial of the OX40 agonist ivuxolimab. The receptor source for this set is an adult with an advanced solid tumor such as melanoma, head and neck, liver or kidney cancer.

The V gene is TRBV27, the J gene TRBJ2-7; 8 bases map to TRBD2. Germline trimming cut 1 base from V and 2 bases from J; bases unmatched to any gene: 10. Germline CDR1 reads MNHEY; CDR2 reads SMNVEV (reference sequence). The CDR3 is 17 amino acids. The CDR3 nucleotides are TGTGCCAGCAGTTTATTGGGGGCTAGCGGGCCCACCTACGAGCAGTACTTC. It encodes CASSLLGASGPTYEQYF.

This chain links TRBV27 with TRBJ1-2, with no clear D. This CDR3 region has 12 residues. Trimming removed 4 bases from V and 8 bases from J, with 11 bases in between. Germline V CDR1 and CDR2: MNHEY, SMNVEV (reference sequence). CDR3 sequence: CASSSGVKGYTF. The DNA for the CDR3 is TGTGCCAGCAGTTCCGGGGTAAAGGGCTACACCTTC.

J is TRBJ2-3 and V is TRBV18, with D perhaps matching TRBD1 (5 bases). This CDR3 is 13 amino acids long. Germline V gene sequence: CDR1 KGHSH, CDR2 LQKENI. V dropped 6 bases and J dropped 2 bases, with 9 bases sitting between them. The CDR3 spells CASSPDNTDTQYF. CDR3 sequence (DNA): TGTGCCAGCTCTCCGGACAACACAGATACGCAGTATTTT.

V usage is TRBV28 and J usage is TRBJ2-3; weak D call: TRBD2 (5 bases). From germline, CDR1 is MDHEN and CDR2 SYDVKM. V gave up 3 bases and J gave up 10 bases, with 14 bases separating them. CDR3 length: 13 amino acids. Here the CDR3 reads CASSLGRTQPQYF. The DNA for the CDR3 is TGTGCCAGCAGTTTGGGGAGAACTCAGCCGCAGTATTTT.

The chain uses TRBV9 and TRBJ2-7; tentative D call: TRBD2 (6 bases). CDR3 length: 13 residues. Trimming left V 5 bases short and J 3 bases short, with 12 bases between. Germline CDR1 SGDLS, CDR2 YYNGEE. CDR3 loop: CASSAGSFYEQYF. DNA for the CDR3: TGTGCCAGCAGTGCCGGGAGTTTCTACGAGCAGTACTTC.

This chain uses TRBV27 with TRBJ2-7; no firm D call. V lost 6 bases, J lost 2 bases, and 14 bases lay in between. Germline assignment: CDR1 MNHEY and CDR2 SMNVEV (reference sequence). CDR3 size: 14 residues. CDR3 DNA: TGTGCCAGCAGACCCCTGAATAGTCCCTACGAGCAGTACTTC. Translating it yields CASRPLNSPYEQYF.

V and J are TRBV30 and TRBJ2-7, with D possibly TRBD2 on 5 matching bases. The germline V gene has CDR1 GTSNPN and CDR2 SVGIG (reference sequence). The CDR3 contains 15 residues. Trimming took 5 bases from V and 3 from J, leaving 20 bases between them. This CDR3 is CAWGFGEVAGYEQYF. For the CDR3, the DNA is TGTGCCTGGGGGTTTGGAGAGGTGGCGGGCTACGAGCAGTACTTC.

This sequence joins TRBV9 and TRBJ1-1, with D tentatively TRBD1 (5 bases). This CDR3 is built from 13 residues. With 2 bases removed from V and 4 bases from J, the gap between germline ends came to 9 bases. Germline CDR1 is SGDLS and CDR2 is YYNGEE. The CDR3 nucleotides are TGTGCCAGCAGCGTTGGGGCGAGCACTGAAGCTTTCTTT. This encodes CASSVGASTEAFF.

V usage is TRBV9 and J usage is TRBJ2-5; the match to TRBD2 covers 10 bases. J gave up 4 bases and V 0 bases, and 3 bases lay outside the gene matches. The CDR3 is 15 residues long. Germline CDR1 is SGDLS and CDR2 is YYNGEE. CDR3 bases: TGTGCCAGCAGCGTAGCAAGACTAGCGGGAGAGACCCAGTACTTC. It is translated as CASSVARLAGETQYF.

This rearrangement joins TRBV9 to TRBJ2-1, with TRBD2 matching 8 bases. Germline V gene sequence: CDR1 SGDLS, CDR2 YYNGEE. The CDR3 is made up of 15 amino acids. V lost 6 bases, J lost 2 bases, and 7 bases stayed unmatched. The CDR3 spells CASTTGGVAYNEQFF. CDR3 nucleotides: TGTGCCAGCACCACGGGAGGGGTCGCCTACAATGAGCAGTTCTTC.

The chain joins TRBV7-9 to TRBJ1-1; D possibly corresponds to TRBD1 (6 bases). This CDR3 has 15 residues. Per the germline V gene, CDR1 is SEHNR and CDR2 is FQNEAQ (reference sequence). V was clipped by 1 base and J by 3 bases, with 12 bases between them. The CDR3 nucleotides read TGTGCCAGCAGCTTAGGCCAGGGGAGGGACACTGAAGCTTTCTTT. Protein product: CASSLGQGRDTEAFF.

The J gene is TRBJ2-7, the V gene TRBV29-1, with D possibly being TRBD2 (6 bases). The CDR3 consists of 13 residues. V was clipped by 5 bases and J by 3 bases, with 14 bases between them. The germline CDR1 and CDR2 sequences are SQVTM and ANQGSEA. The CDR3 here is CSVPGSRDYEQYF. In DNA, the CDR3 is TGCAGCGTTCCCGGTTCGCGGGACTACGAGCAGTACTTC.

V is TRBV6-6 and J is TRBJ2-7; the match to TRBD1 covers 7 bases. Germline lookup yields CDR1 MNHNY and CDR2 SVGAGI (reference sequence). The V segment lost 6 bases and the J segment 4 bases; nucleotides outside the gene matches: 12. The CDR3 is 15 residues long. DNA of the CDR3: TGTGCCAGCAGGAGAGGGGGCGCCCCTACGTACGAGCAGTACGTC. It specifies CASRRGGAPTYEQYV.

CDR3: CAISSGTDYGYTF. CDR3 bases: TGTGCCATCAGCTCGGGGACAGACTATGGCTACACCTTC. The V gene is TRBV10-3, the J gene TRBJ1-2; TRBD1 aligns across 7 bases. V gave up 6 bases and J gave up 3 bases; unmatched junction bases: 4. The CDR3 covers 13 residues. The germline CDR1 and CDR2 sequences are ENHRY and SYGVKD.

The chain links TRBV7-9 to TRBJ1-1; D unclear. CDR3 size: 14 residues. Germline CDR1 reads SEHNR; CDR2 reads FQNEAQ (reference sequence). V lost 5 bases to trimming and J lost 4 bases, with 14 bases between them. The CDR3 here is CASSVSERATEAFF. CDR3 sequence (DNA): TGTGCCAGCAGCGTCAGTGAAAGGGCCACTGAAGCTTTCTTT.

In this sample, this clone turned up once. The chain combines TRBV10-3 with TRBJ2-3; possibly TRBD2 for D (7 bases). CDR1 is ENHRY, CDR2 SYGVKD, per germline. The CDR3 is 18 residues long. Trimming left V 0 bases short and J 4 bases short, with 20 bases between. The CDR3 DNA is TGTGCCATCAGTGAGTCGGGTCGGGGCGGGGGCATCCCAGATACGCAGTATTTT. Residues: CAISESGRGGGIPDTQYF.

The chain is built from TRBV7-9 and TRBJ1-1; 7 bases map to TRBD1. The length of the CDR3 is 15 residues. The V segment lost 5 bases and the J segment 1 base; nucleotides outside the gene matches: 7. Germline loops: CDR1 SEHNR, CDR2 FQNEAQ (reference sequence). In nucleotides, the CDR3 is TGTGCCAGCAGCAGAACGACAGGGACGAACACTGAAGCTTTCTTT. It translates to CASSRTTGTNTEAFF. The variable domain in full, with the rest retrieved from reference TRBV7-9 and TRBJ1-1, is DTGVSQNPRHKITKRGQNVTFRCDPISEHNRLYWYRQTLGQGPEFLTYFQNEAQLEKSRLLSDRFSAERPKGSFSTLEIQRTEQGDSAMYLCASSRTTGTNTEAFFGQGTRLTVV.

This clone occurred once. The chain combines TRBV11-2 with TRBJ1-1; TRBD1 is a possible D gene (5 bases). Trimming left V 3 bases short and J 1 base short, with 18 bases between. Germline V gives CDR1 SGHAT, CDR2 FQNNGV. This CDR3 has 17 residues. The CDR3 region is CASSFDYRRGSNTEAFF. In nucleotides, the CDR3 is TGTGCCAGCAGCTTTGATTATCGGCGGGGCTCGAACACTGAAGCTTTCTTT.

This clone came up once. The chain carries TRBV5-1 and TRBJ2-1, with 10 bases that match TRBD2. The CDR3 totals 15 residues. V was pared by 4 bases and J by 9 bases, with 10 bases of the junction left unmatched. Germline V gene lookup returns CDR1 SGHRS and CDR2 YFSETQ. The CDR3, as DNA: TGCGCCAGCAGCCCCGAGCGGGGGGGCCGCGGTGAGCAGTTCTTC. Translation gives CASSPERGGRGEQFF.

The CDR3 loop reads CASSPRVAGVVGSYNEQFF. The CDR3 bases are TGTGCCAGCAGCCCCCGGGTTGCGGGAGTAGTGGGGAGTTACAATGAGCAGTTCTTC. The J gene is TRBJ2-1, the V gene TRBV7-9; 7 nucleotides match TRBD2. The CDR3 loop spans 19 amino acids. Looked up from germline, CDR1 is SEHNR and CDR2 is FQNEAQ (reference sequence). V shed 5 bases and J 4 bases; nucleotides not matched to a gene: 20.

The genes are TRBV9 and TRBJ2-1; D possibly uses TRBD1 or TRBD2 (6 bases each). Per germline, CDR1 SGDLS and CDR2 YYNGEE. V was trimmed by 2 bases and J by 3 bases, leaving 9 bases between them. This CDR3 contains 14 residues. This chain's CDR3 is CASSVEGGYNEQFF. CDR3 DNA sequence: TGTGCCAGCAGCGTGGAGGGGGGCTACAATGAGCAGTTCTTC.

This rearrangement joins TRBV2 to TRBJ2-3, with 7 nucleotides matching TRBD1. Germline-derived CDR1 and CDR2 are SNHLY and FYNNEI. The CDR3 runs to 15 residues. The junction had 9 bases not matched to a gene; V was cut back by 6 bases and J by 3 bases. The CDR3 sequence is CASRLGQTVTDTQYF. DNA of the CDR3: TGTGCCAGCAGACTGGGACAGACCGTAACAGATACGCAGTATTTT.

The gene calls are TRBV4-3 and TRBJ2-7, with TRBD1 matching over 10 bases. The CDR3 runs 18 residues. V shed 0 bases, J shed 2 bases, and the junction held 10 bases outside the gene matches. Germline CDR1 is LGHNA and CDR2 is YSLEER. CDR3 DNA sequence: TGCGCCAGCAGCCAAGAGGGTGCCCCAGACAGGGGGCCCTACGAGCAGTACTTC. Encoded protein: CASSQEGAPDRGPYEQYF.

This clone was counted once. V and J are TRBV9 and TRBJ1-5, with D unresolved. Germline V gene lookup returns CDR1 SGDLS and CDR2 YYNGEE. This CDR3 has 15 amino acids. V lost 2 bases, J lost 3 bases, and 12 bases lay in between. The CDR3 protein is CASSVSGVVNQPQHF. The CDR3 region has the DNA TGTGCCAGCAGCGTGAGCGGGGTCGTCAATCAGCCCCAGCATTTT.

With respect to this clone: One end of the junction does not line up with germline, which may come from a read error. In DNA form, the CDR3 reads TGTGCCAGCACTGAAGGCGGATATGATCGGGCTAGCGGGGGGCCGGACACCGGGGAGCTGTTTTTT. Its translation is CASTEGGYDRASGGPDTGELFF. This chain uses TRBV6-1 with TRBJ2-2, with 11 bases aligning to TRBD2. Germline V gene lookup returns CDR1 MNHNS and CDR2 SASEGT. This CDR3 is built from 22 residues.

Concerning this clone: Other nucleotide sequences in the sample specify the same CDR3. The V gene is TRBV9, the J gene TRBJ2-2; weak D call: TRBD1 (5 bases). The CDR3 is made up of 13 amino acids. Germline CDR1 SGDLS, CDR2 YYNGEE. Trimming stripped 0 bases from V and 5 bases from J, with 5 bases between. In DNA form, the CDR3 reads TGTGCCAGCAGCGTAGCAGGGACCGGGGAGCTGTTTTTT. Protein: CASSVAGTGELFF.

This chain uses TRBV6-5 with TRBJ2-3; 10 bases agree with TRBD2. There are 16 residues in the CDR3. Looked up from germline, CDR1 is MNHEY and CDR2 is SVGAGI. With V trimmed by 0 bases and J by 4 bases, 4 bases remained unmatched. CDR3 coding DNA: TGTGCCAGCAGTTACTCGAGCGGGGGGGCCGCAGATACGCAGTATTTT. Translation gives CASSYSSGGAADTQYF.

The V and J genes are TRBV6-5 and TRBJ2-1; D is unclear. This CDR3 has 13 amino acids. Between the trimmed V and J ends, which lost 0 bases and 5 bases, there was a span of 5 bases. Germline V lookup: CDR1 MNHEY, CDR2 SVGAGI. The CDR3 sequence: CASSYSTHNEQFF. For the CDR3, the DNA is TGTGCCAGCAGTTACTCGACGCACAATGAGCAGTTCTTC.

The genes are TRBV28 and TRBJ1-4; 9 bases align to TRBD1. This CDR3 comprises 16 residues. Trimming took 3 bases from V and 6 from J; bases not matched to a gene: 8. Germline values: CDR1 MDHEN, CDR2 SYDVKM. The CDR3 loop is CASSFATGGRDEKLFF. For the CDR3, the DNA is TGTGCCAGCAGTTTTGCTACAGGGGGCCGGGATGAAAAACTGTTTTTT.

The chain has TRBV21-1 and TRBJ2-7; the D call TRBD2 from the table was never checked on the DNA. TRBV21-1 has pseudogene status. The CDR3 totals 19 residues. CDR3 DNA sequence: TGTGCCAGCAGCAAAGGGGCTGGGGACTCGCGCACGGAGTCCTACGAGCAGTACTTC. It codes for CASSKGAGDSRTESYEQYF.